This entry lists 25 T cell receptor beta chains sequenced from one sample in a study of CD8 T cells in ankylosing spondylitis (TCRdb year 2017). The library was generated by 5' RACE. TCRdb shows the sequencer as Illumina HiSeq 2500. Clones were called with MiXCR by TCRdb after fastp trimmed the public reads at Q25, and only in-frame beta chains were retained. For every CDR3 protein sequence, its rows merge into one entry that carries the most common genes and DNA. Here the sample has around 180,000 distinct CDR3 sequences; 18% occur a single time. Of the sample, approximately 4.3% is held by the ten largest clones. The sequencing input was blood, either unsorted or a sorted T cell fraction (not recorded which). The receptors were sampled from a male donor under 30 with ankylosing spondylitis or in good health (not recorded which). Donor details come from another sample of the same person, matched by shared clones.

The table lists this clonotype with a count of one. This chain connects TRBV29-1 to TRBJ2-2; the D gene is possibly TRBD1 (5 bases). Germline V lookup: CDR1 SQVTM, CDR2 ANQGSEA. The ends were cut back, 6 bases at V and 0 bases at J, with 14 bases in the middle. This CDR3 is built from 15 residues. The CDR3 sequence: CSVQGLSANTGELFF. Here the CDR3 DNA reads TGCAGCGTGCAGGGTTTGAGCGCGAACACCGGGGAGCTGTTTTTT.

V usage is TRBV7-9 and J usage is TRBJ2-7, with TRBD1 matching 10 bases. Trimming at V came to 8 bases and at J to 3 bases, leaving 4 bases not matched to a gene. CDR1 is SEHNR, CDR2 FQNEAQ, per germline (reference sequence). The length of the CDR3 is 13 residues. Here the CDR3 reads CASGDRGHYEQYF. Here the CDR3 DNA reads TGTGCCAGCGGTGACAGGGGGCACTACGAGCAGTACTTC.

At least ten counts were recorded for this clonotype. This sequence joins TRBV4-1 and TRBJ2-1; D ambiguous. V lost 0 bases, J lost 5 bases, and 8 bases lay in between. CDR1 and CDR2 (germline): MGHRA, YSYEKL. The CDR3 consists of 14 residues. The CDR3 here is CASSQDRVDNEQFF. The CDR3 coding sequence is TGCGCCAGCAGCCAAGATCGCGTCGACAATGAGCAGTTCTTC.

The sample holds many counts of this clonotype. The V gene is TRBV24-1, the J gene TRBJ2-2, with D perhaps being TRBD1 or TRBD2 (5 bases each). The germline V gene has CDR1 KGHDR and CDR2 SFDVKD. This CDR3 is built from 14 residues. Trimming took off 5 bases at V and 3 bases at J, with 9 bases between the two ends. CDR3 protein: CATSGGVYTGELFF. The CDR3 nucleotides read TGTGCCACCAGTGGAGGGGTCTACACCGGGGAGCTGTTTTTT.

This clonotype was seen at least ten times. This rearrangement joins TRBV5-1 to TRBJ2-7; no firm D call. This CDR3 spans 13 amino acids. V shed 0 bases and J shed 4 bases, with 8 bases lying between them. Germline V gene data show CDR1 as SGHRS and CDR2 as YFSETQ. The CDR3 spells CASSLAPRYEQYV. The CDR3 bases are TGCGCCAGCAGCTTGGCTCCCCGATACGAGCAGTACGTC.

There are many counts of this clonotype. J is TRBJ1-3 and V is TRBV12-3 or TRBV12-4; TRBD1 agrees at 7 bases. This CDR3 has 15 amino acids. The V segment lost 5 bases and the J segment 0 bases; nucleotides outside the gene matches: 4. DNA of the CDR3: TGTGCCAGCAGTCTGACAGGGAACTCTGGAAACACCATATATTTT. Translating it yields CASSLTGNSGNTIYF.

This clonotype has at least ten counts. The rearrangement joins TRBV6-6 to TRBJ2-1; 13 bases agree with TRBD2. Germline V gives CDR1 MNHNY, CDR2 SVGAGI (reference sequence). The CDR3 has 15 residues. V was pared by 8 bases and J by 6 bases, with 7 bases of the junction left unmatched. The CDR3 spells CASVEGLAGFNEQFF. DNA for the CDR3: TGTGCCAGCGTAGAGGGACTAGCGGGATTCAATGAGCAGTTCTTC.

This clonotype has a count of ten or more. This chain uses TRBV20-1 with TRBJ1-1; TRBD1 might be the D (6 bases). Deletions cut 0 bases from V and 11 bases from J, with 16 bases between. The germline CDR1 and CDR2 sequences are DFQATT and SNEGSKA (reference sequence). The CDR3 loop spans 13 amino acids. This CDR3 is CSARDPGQLDAFF. The CDR3 coding sequence is TGCAGTGCTAGAGATCCTGGACAGTTGGATGCTTTCTTT.

This clonotype was seen many times. This chain joins TRBV20-1 and TRBJ2-7; 9 nucleotides agree with TRBD1. Germline loops: CDR1 DFQATT, CDR2 SNEGSKA (reference sequence). The CDR3 contains 15 residues. After removal of 3 bases from V and 8 bases from J, the junction contained 14 bases not matched to a gene. In DNA form, the CDR3 reads TGCAGTGCTAGGTTCATCGGGACAGGGTTCCCCCAGCAGTACTTC. This translates into CSARFIGTGFPQQYF.

This clonotype was picked up many times. V gene TRBV5-1 combines with J gene TRBJ1-2; tentative D call: TRBD1 (6 bases). V dropped 0 bases and J dropped 4 bases, with 10 bases sitting between them. The germline gives CDR1 SGHRS, CDR2 YFSETQ. The length of the CDR3 is 14 residues. CDR3 loop: CASSLETGFYGYTF. CDR3 in DNA: TGCGCCAGCAGCTTGGAGACAGGCTTCTATGGCTACACCTTC.

This clonotype was found many times. The V gene is TRBV10-3, the J gene TRBJ2-1; 8 nucleotides line up with TRBD1. The CDR3 totals 15 residues. V gave up 5 bases and J gave up 1 base; unmatched junction bases: 4. CDR1 and CDR2 from the germline V gene are ENHRY and SYGVKD. CDR3 amino acids: CAISWGQVSYNEQFF. The CDR3 DNA reads TGTGCCATCAGTTGGGGACAGGTATCCTACAATGAGCAGTTCTTC.

This clonotype was recorded at least ten times. The CDR3 coding sequence is TGCAGTGCCCTGAGGAGCGGGGTCCACAATGAGCAGTTCTTC. Its protein is CSALRSGVHNEQFF. V usage is TRBV20-1 and J usage is TRBJ2-1, with TRBD2 identical over 7 bases. CDR1 is DFQATT and CDR2 is SNEGSKA in the germline V gene (reference sequence). Germline trimming cut 6 bases from V and 5 bases from J; bases unmatched to any gene: 10. CDR3 length: 14 amino acids.

This clonotype was observed many times. The gene calls are TRBV20-1 and TRBJ2-1; 7 bases are a match to TRBD2. With 3 bases clipped from V and 2 bases from J, the junction kept 7 bases outside the gene matches. Germline CDR1 and CDR2: DFQATT and SNEGSKA (reference sequence). This CDR3 comprises 15 residues. CDR3 bases: TGCAGTGCTAGCCTCAGGGAGGGCCCCTACAATGAGCAGTTCTTC. This translates into CSASLREGPYNEQFF.

This clonotype was observed many times. The chain is built from TRBV9 and TRBJ1-5; D unclear. Trimming cost V 3 bases and J 1 base, with 11 bases left between them. Germline V gives CDR1 SGDLS, CDR2 YYNGEE. CDR3 size: 15 residues. CDR3 DNA: TGTGCCAGCAGCGGAGGAGGGTTGAGCAATCAGCCCCAGCATTTT. Residues: CASSGGGLSNQPQHF. The variable domain in full, with the rest retrieved from reference TRBV9 and TRBJ1-5, is DSGVTQTPKHLITATGQRVTLRCSPRSGDLSVYWYQQSLDQGLQFLIQYYNGEERAKGNILERFSAQQFPDLHSELNLSSLELGDSALYFCASSGGGLSNQPQHFGDGTRLSIL.

This clonotype was seen many times. Written as DNA, the CDR3 is TGCAGCGTTTCCGGGACTATCTCAAAAGAGACCCAGTACTTC. This gives the protein CSVSGTISKETQYF. The chain combines TRBV29-1 with TRBJ2-5; 7 bases line up with TRBD2. CDR3 size: 14 residues. V lost 5 bases, J lost 3 bases, and 9 bases stayed unmatched. Germline V gene data show CDR1 as SQVTM and CDR2 as ANQGSEA.

There are many counts of this clonotype. The V and J genes are TRBV12-3 or TRBV12-4 and TRBJ2-1, with TRBD2 identical over 7 bases. V shed 7 bases and J 6 bases; nucleotides not matched to a gene: 15. This CDR3 region has 16 residues. The CDR3 DNA sequence: TGTGCCAGCATTACTCTAGGAGGGAGGGCCCGCAATGAGCAGTTCTTC. Translation gives CASITLGGRARNEQFF.

The chain is built from TRBV15 and TRBJ1-3; maybe TRBD1 (6 bases). Deletions cut 1 base from V and 4 bases from J, with 11 bases between. Germline-derived CDR1 and CDR2 are LNHNV and YYDKDF (reference sequence). This CDR3 has 15 amino acids. CDR3 sequence (DNA): TGTGCCACCAGCAGAGTTCAGGGGCACGGAAACACCATATATTTT. It encodes CATSRVQGHGNTIYF.

This clonotype was counted at least ten times. The V and J genes are TRBV6-5 and TRBJ2-2, with 9 bases identical to TRBD1. Germline-derived CDR1 and CDR2 are MNHEY and SVGAGI. The V gene end was trimmed by 5 bases and the J gene end by 6 bases; junction bases not matched to a gene: 7. The CDR3 runs to 15 residues. CDR3 coding DNA: TGTGCCAGCAGTACCGGGACAGGGTACGCCGGGGAGCTGTTTTTT. Translated, it gives CASSTGTGYAGELFF.

This clonotype was seen a single time. The chain recombines TRBV4-2 with TRBJ2-3; perhaps TRBD2 as D (6 bases). CDR1 is LGHNA, CDR2 YNFKEQ, per germline. The V and J ends lost 0 bases and 3 bases respectively, with 16 bases between them. CDR3 length equals 17 residues. The CDR3 nucleotides read TGTGCCAGCAGCCAAGACCCGGGTGGAGGAGGGACAGATACGCAGTATTTT. Encoded protein: CASSQDPGGGGTDTQYF.

The V and J genes are TRBV14 and TRBJ2-7, with 9 bases lining up with TRBD1. In germline, CDR1 is SGHDN, CDR2 FVKESK. The CDR3 is made up of 15 amino acids. V gave up 4 bases and J gave up 3 bases; unmatched junction bases: 7. CDR3 region: CASSRAGTGIYEQYV. As DNA, the CDR3 is TGTGCCAGCAGCCGGGCCGGGACAGGGATCTACGAGCAGTACGTC.

The gene calls are TRBV19 and TRBJ2-4; the match to TRBD1 covers 10 bases. The germline gives CDR1 LNHDA, CDR2 SQIVND (reference sequence). Germline trimming cut 6 bases from V and 8 bases from J; bases unmatched to any gene: 7. This CDR3 contains 14 residues. CDR3 DNA: TGTGCCAGTAGCGACGGGACAGGGGTGGACATTCAGTACTTC. Amino acids: CASSDGTGVDIQYF.

There are many counts of this clonotype. The chain uses TRBV19 and TRBJ2-3, with a weak D call TRBD1 (5 bases). The V gene's germline CDR1 is LNHDA and CDR2 SQIVND (reference sequence). The CDR3 extends over 15 amino acids. With 1 base removed from V and 5 bases from J, the gap between germline ends came to 13 bases. The DNA of the CDR3 is TGTGCCAGTAGTATAGGAAGCCACCAGGGAGATACGCAGTATTTT. Amino acids: CASSIGSHQGDTQYF.

This clonotype was detected many times. The chain combines TRBV12-3 or TRBV12-4 with TRBJ1-2; D gene ambiguous. The V end was cut by 3 bases, the J end by 7 bases, with 9 bases between. This CDR3 region has 12 residues. The CDR3 sequence: CASSFGQAGYTF. CDR3 sequence (DNA): TGTGCCAGCAGTTTTGGCCAGGCTGGCTACACCTTC.

This clonotype was counted ten times or more. The chain has TRBV18 and TRBJ1-3; weak D call: TRBD1 (5 bases). The CDR3 has 15 residues. CDR1 and CDR2 (germline): KGHSH, LQKENI. V was shortened by 0 bases and J by 0 bases, with 6 bases between the two germline ends. CDR3 sequence (DNA): TGTGCCAGCTCACCACCGGGACTCTCTGGAAACACCATATATTTT. It specifies CASSPPGLSGNTIYF. The whole variable domain, filled in from reference TRBV18 and TRBJ1-3, reads NAGVMQNPRHLVRRRGQEARLRCSPMKGHSHVYWYRQLPEEGLKFMVYLQKENIIDESGMPKERFSAEFPKEGPSILRIQQVVRGDSAAYFCASSPPGLSGNTIYFGEGSWLTVV.

J is TRBJ2-7 and V is TRBV20-1; D is possibly TRBD2 (6 bases). The germline V gene encodes CDR1 DFQATT and CDR2 SNEGSKA (reference sequence). Trimming removed 6 bases from V and 5 bases from J, with 17 bases in between. The CDR3 extends over 13 amino acids. CDR3 region: CSAGGRSGHEQYV. As DNA, the CDR3 is TGCAGTGCCGGGGGAAGGTCAGGCCACGAGCAGTACGTC.